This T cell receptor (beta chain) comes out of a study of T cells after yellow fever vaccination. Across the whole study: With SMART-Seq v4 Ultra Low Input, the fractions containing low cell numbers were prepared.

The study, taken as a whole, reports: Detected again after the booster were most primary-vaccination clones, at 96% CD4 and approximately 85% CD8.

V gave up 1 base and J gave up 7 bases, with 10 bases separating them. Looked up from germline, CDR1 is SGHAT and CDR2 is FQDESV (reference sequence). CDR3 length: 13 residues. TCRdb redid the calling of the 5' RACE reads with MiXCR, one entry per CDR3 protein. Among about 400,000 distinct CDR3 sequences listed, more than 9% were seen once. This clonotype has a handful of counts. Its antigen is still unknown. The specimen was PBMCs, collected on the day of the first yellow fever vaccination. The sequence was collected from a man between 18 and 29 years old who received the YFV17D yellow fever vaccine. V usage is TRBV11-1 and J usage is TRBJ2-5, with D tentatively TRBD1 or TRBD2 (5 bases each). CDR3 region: CASSLEDGGTQYF. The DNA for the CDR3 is TGTGCCAGCAGCTTAGAAGATGGGGGGACCCAGTACTTC.